This TCR beta chain was retrieved from a study of cytomegalovirus exposure and HLA in healthy donors. This CDR3 region has 12 residues. The V gene's germline CDR1 is MNHNY and CDR2 SVGAGI (reference sequence). After removal of 8 bases from V and 3 bases from J, the junction contained 4 bases not matched to a gene. Study-wide results and caveats: In a later analysis, compared with equally common non-associated chains, HLA-associated beta chains were more expanded. In terms of immune exposure information, only CMV serostatus was available.

A word on this clone: What it recognizes is unknown.

60 Vbeta and 13 Jbeta primers were used in PCR. Some clones are missing from TCRdb's copy, which holds only in-frame ones; the method was immunoSEQ multiplex PCR. The sample has 200,000 to 250,000 clones, 60% to 85% seen once. The sequence derives from a man between 40 and 49 years old in good health and CMV-seronegative. V and J are TRBV6-6 and TRBJ2-7, with 7 bases aligning to TRBD1. The sequenced material came from PBMCs. CDR3: CASSSGGYEQYF. The CDR3 coding sequence is TGTGCCAGCTCCTCAGGGGGCTACGAGCAGTACTTC.